These 20 T cell receptor beta chains originate from one sample sequenced in a study of control samples from healthy donors and cancer patients. This table comes from immunoSEQ multiplex PCR, and its TCRdb copy is limited to in-frame clones, with some not included. The table lists roughly 59,000 clones, more than 85% of them singletons, with roughly 1.5% in the top ten. Sequencing was carried out using PBMCs. These receptors originate from a man in his forties or fifties with colorectal cancer.

V gene TRBV4-3 combines with J gene TRBJ2-7, with D possibly matching TRBD1 (5 bases). The length of the CDR3 is 17 residues. Germline assignment: CDR1 LGHNA and CDR2 YSLEER. The ends were cut back, 0 bases at V and 2 bases at J, with 17 bases in the middle. CDR3 in DNA: TGCGCCAGCAGCCAAGAAGGGGTCGTGGTAGGGCCCTACGAGCAGTACTTC. It specifies CASSQEGVVVGPYEQYF.

CDR3: CASSPDLGGTEAFF. CDR3 sequence (DNA): TGTGCCAGCTCACCAGATCTGGGTGGCACTGAAGCTTTCTTT. This sequence joins TRBV18 and TRBJ1-1; D gene uncertain. This CDR3 is 14 amino acids long. V was trimmed by 2 bases and J by 4 bases, leaving 11 bases between them. Looked up from germline, CDR1 is KGHSH and CDR2 is LQKENI.

V gene TRBV6-1 combines with J gene TRBJ2-3; 14 nucleotides line up with TRBD2. Per germline, CDR1 MNHNS and CDR2 SASEGT. J was trimmed by 0 bases and V by 3 bases; bases with no gene match: 5. The CDR3 covers 18 residues. The CDR3 DNA reads as TGTGCCAGCAGTGACAGACTAGCGGGGGGGACTAGCACAGATACGCAGTATTTT. It encodes CASSDRLAGGTSTDTQYF.

The chain employs TRBV6-5 and TRBJ1-5, with 9 bases matching TRBD1. With V trimmed by 2 bases and J by 4 bases, 3 bases remained unmatched. There are 15 residues in the CDR3. Germline values: CDR1 MNHEY, CDR2 SVGAGI. The CDR3 DNA follows: TGTGCCAGCAGTTACGACAGGGGGGAAAATCAGCCCCAGCATTTT. Protein product: CASSYDRGENQPQHF.

This clone was seen once. V and J are TRBV29-1 and TRBJ1-5; TRBD1 agrees at 9 bases. CDR1 is SQVTM and CDR2 is ANQGSEA in the germline V gene. This CDR3 region has 14 residues. Trimming cost V 4 bases and J 4 bases; bases outside gene matches: 5. CDR3 region: CSVAYGTGNQPQHF. DNA for the CDR3: TGCAGCGTTGCGTATGGGACAGGGAATCAGCCCCAGCATTTT.

Details on this clone: At one end the junction does not follow the germline gene, possibly because of a read error. The CDR3 DNA reads TGCGCCACCAGTAGGGCCAAGCGGGGGGGAACCTACGAGCAGTACTTC. Encoded protein: CATSRAKRGGTYEQYF. V is TRBV10-2 and J is TRBJ2-7, with 10 positions matching TRBD2. CDR3 length: 16 residues. Germline V gives CDR1 WSHSY, CDR2 SAAADI.

The V call is TRBV11-1, the J call TRBJ1-1; no clear D gene. Germline assignment: CDR1 SGHAT and CDR2 FQDESV (reference sequence). The CDR3 consists of 13 residues. V shed 5 bases and J shed 11 bases, with 18 bases lying between them. The CDR3 is CASSPNSQLRAFF. The CDR3 nucleotides read TGTGCCAGCAGCCCCAACAGTCAGTTAAGGGCTTTCTTT.

The V and J genes are TRBV14 and TRBJ1-4; TRBD1 aligns across 8 bases. V was clipped by 3 bases and J by 0 bases; unmatched bases: 15. CDR3 length: 20 amino acids. Germline V gene lookup returns CDR1 SGHDN and CDR2 FVKESK. CDR3 in DNA: TGTGCCAGCAGCCACCGAAGGCCTGGGACAGGCCTAACAACTAATGAAAAACTGTTTTTT. Encoded protein: CASSHRRPGTGLTTNEKLFF.

This clone appeared a few times. The chain is built from TRBV27 and TRBJ1-5, with a possible D match to TRBD1 (6 bases). The V and J ends lost 4 bases and 5 bases respectively, with 15 bases between them. The CDR3 contains 15 residues. Germline CDR1 and CDR2: MNHEY and SMNVEV (reference sequence). DNA of the CDR3: TGTGCCAGCAGTTCCGAAGGGGGTCTCTATCAGCCCCAGCATTTT. Encoded protein: CASSSEGGLYQPQHF.

The chain has TRBV7-2 and TRBJ2-7; weak D call: TRBD2 (6 bases). The CDR3 spans 16 residues. CDR1 is SGHTA and CDR2 is FQGNSA in the germline V gene. V lost 4 bases to trimming and J lost 5 bases, with 21 bases between them. The CDR3 nucleotides read TGTGCCAGCAGCTCCCCGCAGGGACTCCTGAGGGACGAGCAGTACTTC. Protein: CASSSPQGLLRDEQYF. Based on the CDR3 plus reference TRBV7-2 and TRBJ2-7, the full variable domain is GAGVSQSPSNKVTEKGKDVELRCDPISGHTALYWYRQSLGQGLEFLIYFQGNSAPDKSGLPSDRFSAERTGGSVSTLTIQRTQQEDSAVYLCASSSPQGLLRDEQYFGPGTRLTVT.

The chain links TRBV6-6 to TRBJ1-2; 8 positions match TRBD1. The CDR3 is 16 residues long. The V and J ends lost 5 bases and 2 bases, in that order; junction bases with no gene match: 10. The germline V gene has CDR1 MNHNY and CDR2 SVGAGI (reference sequence). The CDR3 DNA sequence: TGTGCCAGCAGTCGAGTTTCGGGACAGGTAAACTATGGCTACACCTTC. This encodes CASSRVSGQVNYGYTF.

The J gene is TRBJ1-1, the V gene TRBV2, with 8 bases that match TRBD1. The CDR3 totals 15 residues. The ends lost 7 bases at V and 10 bases at J; junction bases unmatched: 17. Germline CDR1 is SNHLY and CDR2 is FYNNEI. The CDR3 DNA is TGTGCCAGCACTTCGGACAGGGCCCGAACACTGGGAGCTTTCTTT. Encoded protein: CASTSDRARTLGAFF.

The chain recombines TRBV11-3 with TRBJ2-3; D gene unclear. V was shortened by 1 base and J by 5 bases, with 10 bases between the two germline ends. This CDR3 is 14 amino acids long. Looked up from germline, CDR1 is SGHNT and CDR2 is YENEEA. CDR3 coding DNA: TGTGCCAGCAGCTTAGGCGGTGGTGAAGATACGCAGTATTTT. This codes for CASSLGGGEDTQYF.

The chain uses TRBV5-4 and TRBJ1-3, with D perhaps matching TRBD1 (5 bases). The CDR3 is 13 amino acids. The V gene lost 3 bases and the J gene lost 7 bases, with 11 bases spanning the gap. Germline V gene data show CDR1 as SGHNT and CDR2 as YYREEE (reference sequence). The CDR3, as DNA: TGTGCCAGCAGCTCGGGACTCAGGAACACCATATATTTT. Translation: CASSSGLRNTIYF.

Concerning this clone itself: The germline gene is not matched at one end of the junction; a read error may be the cause. J is TRBJ2-6 and V is TRBV9, with D possibly being TRBD1 (5 bases). The CDR3 covers 14 residues. Germline loops: CDR1 SGDLS, CDR2 YYNGEE. The CDR3 sequence is CASSPDWTTPVRSF. The CDR3 DNA is TGTGCCAGCAGCCCTGACTGGACAACGCCGGTCAGGTCTTTC.

The chain couples TRBV19 to TRBJ2-1, with 8 bases that match TRBD1. Trimming cost V 2 bases and J 4 bases; bases outside gene matches: 10. The CDR3 is 17 amino acids. CDR1 LNHDA and CDR2 SQIVND come from the germline V gene (reference sequence). CDR3 bases: TGTGCCAGTAGTATAAGTCGGGGGCAGGGGGCATACAATGAGCAGTTCTTC. This codes for CASSISRGQGAYNEQFF.

V usage is TRBV4-1 and J usage is TRBJ1-6; 7 bases map to TRBD1. Germline lookup yields CDR1 MGHRA and CDR2 YSYEKL. After removal of 1 base from V and 8 bases from J, the junction contained 8 bases not matched to a gene. There are 16 residues in the CDR3. The CDR3 region has the DNA TGCGCCAGCAGCCAAGTGACCGGGACAGCCTATTCACCCCTCCACTTT. It yields the protein CASSQVTGTAYSPLHF.

V and J are TRBV6-2 or TRBV6-3 and TRBJ1-4; possible D gene TRBD1, 5 bases. The germline V and J ends were trimmed by 4 bases and 3 bases, with 12 bases remaining between them. CDR1 is MNHEY and CDR2 is SVGEGT in the germline V gene. This CDR3 region has 15 residues. In nucleotides, the CDR3 is TGTGCCAGCAGTTCCTATGGGACTGCTAATGAAAAACTGTTTTTT. It yields the protein CASSSYGTANEKLFF.

About this clone: A read error may produce the germline difference seen at one junction end. This sequence joins TRBV5-4 and TRBJ1-2, with a possible D match to TRBD1 (6 bases). The germline V gene encodes CDR1 SGHNT and CDR2 YYREEE (reference sequence). The CDR3 extends over 13 amino acids. CDR3 in amino acids: CASRITGYYGYTF. CDR3 nucleotides: TGTGCCAGCAGAATCACAGGGTACTATGGCTACACATTC.

V is TRBV6-5 and J is TRBJ1-1; D is ambiguous. Germline-derived CDR1 and CDR2 are MNHEY and SVGAGI. The CDR3 covers 11 residues. The V end was cut by 5 bases, the J end by 9 bases, with 10 bases between. The CDR3 here is CASSTNPKAFF. CDR3 sequence (DNA): TGTGCCAGCAGTACCAATCCTAAAGCTTTCTTT.